This TCR beta chain was sequenced for a study of T-cell memory formation after mild COVID-19. CDR1 SGHVS and CDR2 FQNEAQ come from the germline V gene. The CDR3 extends over 17 amino acids. V dropped 8 bases and J dropped 5 bases, with 25 bases sitting between them. TCRdb analysed the 5' RACE reads with MiXCR anew, one entry per CDR3 protein. The sample includes over 150,000 distinct CDR3 sequences, approximately 13% of them seen just once. In this sample, this clonotype turned up a few times. Antigen: not known. General study results and limits: CD4+ contracting clones were found mainly in CM and EM, and CD8+ ones in EMRA.

The clonotype comes from a man aged 18-30 years who had mild COVID-19 (a few samples of this study predate the infection). Cell type and time point are not known. The rearrangement links TRBV7-8 to TRBJ2-1; D may be TRBD2 (5 bases). The sequenced sample consisted of PBMCs or a T cell subset sorted from them (not recorded which). In nucleotides, the CDR3 is TGTGCCAGCTTCGACGTGGAGAATCGGGGTCCCCACAATGAGCAGTTCTTC. Translation gives CASFDVENRGPHNEQFF.